The 20 T cell receptor beta chains reported below all come from one sample, sequenced in a study of cytomegalovirus exposure and HLA in healthy donors. PCR was performed using 60 Vbeta and 13 Jbeta primers. Generated by immunoSEQ multiplex PCR, the TCRdb table keeps only in-frame clones and is missing some. The profile shows fewer than 200,000 clones, under 80% of them singletons. Sequencing input: PBMCs. All receptors come from a man in his forties in good health and CMV-seronegative.

V usage is TRBV7-9 and J usage is TRBJ1-4; 8 nucleotides align to TRBD1. Trimming removed 4 bases from V and 0 bases from J; junction bases left unmatched: 4. Germline CDR1 reads SEHNR; CDR2 reads FQNEAQ (reference sequence). CDR3 length: 16 residues. The CDR3 nucleotides are TGTGCCAGCAGCTCCGAACAGGGGGCAACTAATGAAAAACTGTTTTTT. It encodes CASSSEQGATNEKLFF.

V and J are TRBV27 and TRBJ1-3; weak D call: TRBD1 (5 bases). CDR3 length: 15 amino acids. Looked up from germline, CDR1 is MNHEY and CDR2 is SMNVEV (reference sequence). Trimming removed 6 bases from V and 0 bases from J, with 12 bases in between. CDR3 region: CASRPLGASGNTIYF. For the CDR3, the DNA is TGTGCCAGCAGGCCCTTAGGGGCCTCTGGAAACACCATATATTTT.

The V gene is TRBV7-6, the J gene TRBJ1-3, with D possibly being TRBD1 (5 bases). Germline CDR1 and CDR2: SGHVS and FNYEAQ. With 5 bases removed from V and 2 bases from J, the gap between germline ends came to 19 bases. The CDR3 has 17 amino acids. CDR3 protein: CASSPLGGVGAGNTIYF. DNA of the CDR3: TGTGCCAGCAGCCCACTGGGAGGGGTAGGGGCTGGAAACACCATATATTTT.

The chain combines TRBV6-6 with TRBJ1-2; TRBD1 agrees at 10 bases. CDR1 and CDR2 from the germline V gene are MNHNY and SVGAGI (reference sequence). With V trimmed by 6 bases and J by 8 bases, 9 bases remained unmatched. The CDR3 has 14 amino acids. The CDR3 spells CASSRLDRGGGYTF. For the CDR3, the DNA is TGTGCCAGCAGCCGATTGGACAGGGGGGGCGGCTACACCTTC.

The J gene is TRBJ1-1, the V gene TRBV27; D is possibly TRBD1 (5 bases). Germline-derived CDR1 and CDR2 are MNHEY and SMNVEV (reference sequence). Trimming left V 7 bases short and J 1 base short, with 10 bases between. This CDR3 comprises 13 residues. Here the CDR3 DNA reads TGTGCCAGCAAACAGGCCCAGAACACTGAAGCTTTCTTT. This gives the protein CASKQAQNTEAFF.

V and J are TRBV7-2 and TRBJ2-3, with D perhaps TRBD2 (6 bases). The germline gives CDR1 SGHTA, CDR2 FQGNSA. The CDR3 spans 15 residues. V was clipped by 1 base and J by 5 bases, with 13 bases between them. In DNA form, the CDR3 reads TGTGCCAGCAGCTTAGGACTAGTGGGGAGAGATACGCAGTATTTT. As protein: CASSLGLVGRDTQYF.

The chain recombines TRBV2 with TRBJ2-7; 10 positions match TRBD2. The CDR3 extends over 15 amino acids. Germline V gene data show CDR1 as SNHLY and CDR2 as FYNNEI. The V segment lost 5 bases and the J segment 3 bases; nucleotides outside the gene matches: 7. This CDR3 is CASSPPGLARYEQYF. As DNA, the CDR3 is TGTGCCAGCAGTCCTCCGGGACTAGCGCGCTACGAGCAGTACTTC.

CDR3 DNA: TGTGCCAGCAGCCCCCGGGGGGAGGTCTACAATGAGCAGTTCTTC. Translated: CASSPRGEVYNEQFF. The V and J genes are TRBV9 and TRBJ2-1, with 7 bases that match TRBD2. The germline gives CDR1 SGDLS, CDR2 YYNGEE. Trimming took 4 bases from V and 3 from J; bases not matched to a gene: 7. The CDR3 is 15 amino acids.

This clone was recorded once. The rearrangement uses TRBV6-5 and TRBJ2-1, with D possibly TRBD1 on 5 matching bases. Germline assignment: CDR1 MNHEY and CDR2 SVGAGI. V was cut by 6 bases and J by 7 bases, with 19 bases left in between. This CDR3 has 15 amino acids. CDR3: CASRLRPEGANEQFF. The CDR3 DNA is TGTGCCAGCAGGTTACGGCCGGAAGGGGCGAATGAGCAGTTCTTC.

The chain links TRBV6-1 to TRBJ2-3; D is possibly TRBD1 (6 bases). V gave up 6 bases and J gave up 1 base, with 14 bases separating them. Germline-derived CDR1 and CDR2 are MNHNS and SASEGT. This CDR3 comprises 15 residues. CDR3 sequence (DNA): TGTGCCAGCAGGCCCATGGGGGCCGGCACAGATACGCAGTATTTT. Amino acid sequence: CASRPMGAGTDTQYF.

The V and J genes are TRBV15 and TRBJ1-3, with D maybe TRBD1 (6 bases). This CDR3 contains 15 residues. V was cut by 5 bases and J by 2 bases, with 13 bases left in between. Looked up from germline, CDR1 is LNHNV and CDR2 is YYDKDF (reference sequence). The CDR3 reads CATSPRDTTGNTIYF. CDR3 nucleotide sequence: TGTGCCACCAGCCCCCGGGACACAACTGGAAACACCATATATTTT.

The rearrangement links TRBV6-1 to TRBJ1-2; D gene unclear. Trimming stripped 5 bases from V and 7 bases from J, with 14 bases between. The CDR3 has 13 amino acids. In germline, CDR1 is MNHNS, CDR2 SASEGT. This chain's CDR3 is CASSPAGSGGYTF. The CDR3 region has the DNA TGTGCCAGCAGTCCGGCGGGGTCAGGTGGCTACACCTTC.

The J gene is TRBJ2-3, the V gene TRBV10-3; 12 nucleotides match TRBD2. Germline V lookup: CDR1 ENHRY, CDR2 SYGVKD. This CDR3 spans 18 amino acids. The V gene end was trimmed by 6 bases and the J gene end by 2 bases; junction bases not matched to a gene: 12. CDR3 sequence (DNA): TGTGCCATCAGCCGAGTGCCTAGCGGGGGGGCGACCACAGATACGCAGTATTTT. This gives the protein CAISRVPSGGATTDTQYF.

The gene calls are TRBV6-1 and TRBJ1-1, with a possible D match to TRBD1 (6 bases). The CDR3 spans 13 residues. Germline CDR1 is MNHNS and CDR2 is SASEGT. The ends were cut back, 4 bases at V and 4 bases at J, with 10 bases in the middle. The CDR3 DNA reads as TGTGCCAGCAGTGCCCAGGGGCCCACTGAAGCTTTCTTT. Translation: CASSAQGPTEAFF.

The gene calls are TRBV27 and TRBJ2-2; 7 bases fit TRBD1. The CDR3 loop spans 15 amino acids. V gave up 2 bases and J gave up 9 bases; unmatched junction bases: 9. The germline V gene has CDR1 MNHEY and CDR2 SMNVEV (reference sequence). In DNA, the CDR3 is TGTGCCAGCAGTTTAGGGGACAGATCGTCGCGGGAGCTGTTTTTT. This sequence encodes CASSLGDRSSRELFF.

Notes on this clone: Other DNA sequences in this sample translate to the same CDR3. The V gene is TRBV5-1, the J gene TRBJ2-3, with unresolved D. The germline V gene encodes CDR1 SGHRS and CDR2 YFSETQ. Trimming left V 4 bases short and J 2 bases short, with 11 bases between. The CDR3 spans 14 residues. This chain's CDR3 is CASSPGGDTDTQYF. As DNA, the CDR3 is TGCGCCAGCAGCCCCGGCGGAGACACAGATACGCAGTATTTT.

V is TRBV28 and J is TRBJ1-1, with D hard to call. This CDR3 region has 15 residues. Trimming removed 8 bases from V and 2 bases from J, with 18 bases in between. CDR1 MDHEN and CDR2 SYDVKM come from the germline V gene. The CDR3 region has the DNA TGTGCCAGCCACCCAGGTCAGACCGCAAACACTGAAGCTTTCTTT. Protein product: CASHPGQTANTEAFF.

The chain has TRBV6-5 and TRBJ2-7; 7 bases map to TRBD1. Trimming at V came to 6 bases and at J to 2 bases, leaving 7 bases not matched to a gene. Looked up from germline, CDR1 is MNHEY and CDR2 is SVGAGI. The CDR3 sequence is 14 residues long. CDR3 coding DNA: TGTGCCAGCAGGCCAGGGACAGAGACCTACGAGCAGTACTTC. Protein sequence: CASRPGTETYEQYF.

This chain uses TRBV6-5 with TRBJ2-7, with 9 bases that match TRBD2. CDR1 is MNHEY, CDR2 SVGAGI, per germline. The V and J ends lost 0 bases and 5 bases, in that order; junction bases with no gene match: 2. CDR3 length equals 14 residues. The CDR3 loop reads CASSYSTSGDEQYF. The CDR3 region has the DNA TGTGCCAGCAGTTACTCGACTAGCGGTGACGAGCAGTACTTC.

The rearrangement links TRBV6-6 to TRBJ1-6; the D gene is possibly TRBD1 (5 bases). V lost 4 bases to trimming and J lost 7 bases, with 17 bases between them. From germline, CDR1 is MNHNY and CDR2 SVGAGI (reference sequence). The CDR3 consists of 16 residues. The CDR3 DNA follows: TGTGCCAGCAGTTCCCCCAATGAGGGGAGGAATTCACCCCTCCACTTT. It yields the protein CASSSPNEGRNSPLHF.